This note documents a single TCR beta chain sequence. This sample stems from a study of T cell responses to AZD1222 COVID-19 vaccine. Assay: immunoSEQ multiplex PCR; the TCRdb copy retains only in-frame clones and omits some. The sample holds 100,000 or so clones, 85% to 90% seen once. The germline CDR1 and CDR2 sequences are SGHVS and FQNEAQ. The CDR3 is made up of 16 amino acids. The germline V and J ends were trimmed by 5 bases and 0 bases, with 15 bases remaining between them. The source material was peripheral blood, sampled on day 0 of AZD1222 vaccination. The genes are TRBV7-8 and TRBJ2-3; possible D gene TRBD2, 5 bases. The origin of this receptor is an adult in good health. CDR3 amino acids: CASSPNVAGSTDTQYF. CDR3 DNA sequence: TGTGCCAGCAGCCCTAACGTGGCGGGCAGCACAGATACGCAGTATTTT.